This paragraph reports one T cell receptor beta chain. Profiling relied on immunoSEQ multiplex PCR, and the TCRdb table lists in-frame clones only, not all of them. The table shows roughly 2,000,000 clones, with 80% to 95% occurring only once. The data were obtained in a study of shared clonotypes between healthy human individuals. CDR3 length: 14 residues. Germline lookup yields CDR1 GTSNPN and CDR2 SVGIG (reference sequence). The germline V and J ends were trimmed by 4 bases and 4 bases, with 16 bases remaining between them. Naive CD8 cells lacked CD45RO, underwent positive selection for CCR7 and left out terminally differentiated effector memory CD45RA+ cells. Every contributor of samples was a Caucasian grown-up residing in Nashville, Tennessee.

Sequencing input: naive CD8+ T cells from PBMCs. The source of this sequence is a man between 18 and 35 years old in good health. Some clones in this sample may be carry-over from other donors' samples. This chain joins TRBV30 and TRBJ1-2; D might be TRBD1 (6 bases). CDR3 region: CAWIKRQETYGYTF. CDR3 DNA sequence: TGTGCCTGGATCAAACGACAGGAGACCTATGGCTACACCTTC.